These 6 T cell receptor beta chains share one sample of origin, sequenced in a study of graft-versus-host responses after intestinal transplantation. Sequencing used immunoSEQ multiplex PCR; TCRdb keeps in-frame clones, though not all of them. The sample lists 20,000 to 25,000 clones; 35% to 50% were seen once. With approximately 200,000 irradiated, violet-dye-labeled stimulator cells, approximately 200,000 CFSE-labeled responder cells were plated. The specimen was alloreactive CD8+ T cells from a mixed lymphocyte reaction culture, collected before transplantation. The subset is: CFSE-low proliferating T cells sorted from roughly six-day pre-transplant mixed lymphocyte reaction (GvH or HvG direction). All receptors come from a human patient who was an organ donor for intestinal transplantation.

J is TRBJ2-7 and V is TRBV7-9; D might be TRBD1 (5 bases). The CDR3 contains 16 residues. Trimming removed 1 base from V and 2 bases from J, with 15 bases in between. Germline values: CDR1 SEHNR, CDR2 FQNEAQ (reference sequence). As DNA, the CDR3 is TGTGCCAGCAGCTTAGTCTTAGGGGCCCTTCCCTACGAGCAGTACTTC. This gives the protein CASSLVLGALPYEQYF.

CDR3 in amino acids: CASSLGGSLLGNEQFF. The CDR3 DNA sequence: TGCGCCAGCAGCCTCGGGGGTAGCCTTCTGGGCAATGAGCAGTTCTTC. The rearrangement links TRBV5-1 to TRBJ2-1; the D gene is possibly TRBD2 (6 bases). The V end was cut by 4 bases, the J end by 6 bases, with 20 bases between. Germline CDR1 SGHRS, CDR2 YFSETQ. This CDR3 is built from 16 residues.

This clone turned up a few times. The CDR3 here is CASSPRWGAPGELFF. CDR3 bases: TGTGCCAGCAGCCCTCGTTGGGGAGCACCCGGGGAGCTGTTTTTT. The J gene is TRBJ2-2, the V gene TRBV14; D possibly corresponds to TRBD2 (5 bases). Deletions cut 4 bases from V and 6 bases from J, with 15 bases between. CDR1 is SGHDN, CDR2 FVKESK, per germline. This CDR3 contains 15 residues.

This clone was detected a few times. The chain has TRBV6-4 and TRBJ1-5; D not certain. V was cut by 3 bases and J by 5 bases, with 11 bases left in between. This CDR3 region has 14 residues. CDR1 is MRHNA and CDR2 is SNTAGT in the germline V gene. The CDR3 spells CASSESLVYQPQHF. The CDR3 DNA is TGTGCCAGCAGTGAAAGTCTAGTTTATCAGCCCCAGCATTTT.

The J gene is TRBJ1-5, the V gene TRBV6-5, with D maybe TRBD1 (6 bases). This CDR3 is 13 amino acids long. The germline V gene encodes CDR1 MNHEY and CDR2 SVGAGI. The V end was cut by 4 bases, the J end by 7 bases, with 11 bases between. The DNA for the CDR3 is TGTGCCAGCAGTTGCTCCAGGGGCCAGCCCCAGCATTTT. Its translation is CASSCSRGQPQHF.

The chain's CDR3 is CASSQEPGSSYNEQFF. The CDR3, as DNA: TGCGCCAGCAGCCAAGAACCCGGGAGCTCCTACAATGAGCAGTTCTTC. The V gene is TRBV4-1, the J gene TRBJ2-1; possible D gene TRBD2, 6 bases. The V gene's germline CDR1 is MGHRA and CDR2 YSYEKL. Trimming left V 0 bases short and J 0 bases short, with 9 bases between. This CDR3 spans 16 amino acids.